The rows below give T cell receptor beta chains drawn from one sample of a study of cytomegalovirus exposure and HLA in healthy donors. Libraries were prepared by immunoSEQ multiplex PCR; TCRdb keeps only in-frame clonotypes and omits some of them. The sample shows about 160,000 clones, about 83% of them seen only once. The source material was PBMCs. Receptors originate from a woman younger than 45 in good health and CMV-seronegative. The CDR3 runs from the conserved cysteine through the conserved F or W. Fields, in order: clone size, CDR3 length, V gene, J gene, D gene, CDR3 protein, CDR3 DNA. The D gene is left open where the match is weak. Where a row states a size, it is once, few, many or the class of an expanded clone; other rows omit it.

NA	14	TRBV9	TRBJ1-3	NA	CASTTGGAGNTIYF	TGTGCCAGCACAACAGGCGGGGCTGGAAACACCATATATTTT
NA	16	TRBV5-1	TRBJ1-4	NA	CASSLAGAPTNEKLFF	TGCGCCAGCAGTCTTGCAGGGGCTCCCACTAATGAAAAACTGTTTTTT
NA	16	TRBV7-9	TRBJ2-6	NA	CASSSVGGGRANVLTF	TGTGCCAGCAGCTCTGTGGGAGGTGGTAGGGCCAACGTCCTGACTTTC
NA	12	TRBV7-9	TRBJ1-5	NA	CASSLAYQPQHF	TGTGCCAGCAGCTTAGCCTATCAGCCCCAGCATTTT
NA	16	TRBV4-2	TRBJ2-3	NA	CASSQESSPRTDTQYF	TGTGCCAGCAGCCAAGAATCCAGCCCCAGGACAGATACGCAGTATTTT
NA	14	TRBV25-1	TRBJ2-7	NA	CASRAPSGNYEQYF	TGTGCCAGCAGGGCCCCGTCCGGGAACTACGAGCAGTACTTC
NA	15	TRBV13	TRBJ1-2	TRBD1	CASSLVRDSLYGYTF	TGTGCCAGCAGCTTAGTTCGGGACAGTCTATATGGCTACACCTTC
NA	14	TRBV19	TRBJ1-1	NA	CASSVYRADTEAFF	TGTGCCAGTAGTGTTTACAGGGCGGACACTGAAGCTTTCTTT
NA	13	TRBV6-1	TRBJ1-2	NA	CASSTGSFYGYTF	TGTGCCAGCAGCACAGGGTCATTCTATGGCTACACCTTC
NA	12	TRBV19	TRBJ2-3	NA	CASSMRVDTQYF	TGTGCCAGTAGTATGCGAGTAGATACGCAGTATTTT
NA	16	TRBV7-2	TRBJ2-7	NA	CASSSTPGGLPYEQYF	TGTGCCAGCAGCTCAACCCCAGGGGGGCTCCCCTACGAGCAGTACTTC
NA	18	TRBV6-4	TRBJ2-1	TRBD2	CASSDSMRLAGGPNEQFF	TGTGCCAGCAGTGACTCGATGCGACTAGCGGGAGGGCCCAATGAGCAGTTCTTC
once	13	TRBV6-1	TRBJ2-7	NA	CASSATTGNEQYF	TGTGCCAGCAGTGCCACCACAGGGAACGAGCAGTACTTC
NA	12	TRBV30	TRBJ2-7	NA	CAWSIADYEQYF	TGTGCCTGGAGTATAGCCGACTACGAGCAGTACTTC
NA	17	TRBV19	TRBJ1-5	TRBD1	CASSVRQGAGGNQPQHF	TGTGCCAGTAGTGTCCGACAGGGGGCAGGGGGCAATCAGCCCCAGCATTTT
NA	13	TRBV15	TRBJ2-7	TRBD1	CATRPTGVDEQYF	TGTGCCACCAGACCGACAGGGGTGGATGAGCAGTACTTC
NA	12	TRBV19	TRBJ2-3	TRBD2	CASRAAGDTQYF	TGTGCCAGTAGGGCAGCGGGGGATACGCAGTATTTT
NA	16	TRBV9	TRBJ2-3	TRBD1	CASSLPTGAHTDTQYF	TGTGCCAGCAGCTTACCCACAGGGGCCCACACAGATACGCAGTATTTT
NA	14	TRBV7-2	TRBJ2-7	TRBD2	CASSRTSGTYEQYF	TGTGCCAGCAGCCGGACTAGCGGAACGTACGAGCAGTACTTC
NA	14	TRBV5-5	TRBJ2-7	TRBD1	CASSPTGGVYEQYF	TGTGCCAGCAGCCCGACAGGGGGCGTCTACGAGCAGTACTTC